Following are 16 T cell receptor beta chains from one sample sequenced in a study of Graves' ophthalmopathy and Graves' hyperthyroidism. RNA served as the template for amplifying TCR beta CDR3 regions. Second-round multiplex PCR came after a first-round RT-PCR that employed HTBI primers. TCRdb re-derived calls from the multiplex PCR reads in MiXCR, one entry per CDR3 protein. The sample records 450,000 to 600,000 distinct CDR3 sequences, roughly 39% being singletons. The specimen was peripheral blood or thyroid tissue (not recorded which). These receptors came from an adult man with Graves' hyperthyroidism.

This clonotype was counted at least ten times. The CDR3 DNA is TGTGCCAGCAGCCGAACGACAGGGAACGGATTCTACGAGCAGTACTTC. This codes for CASSRTTGNGFYEQYF. The chain couples TRBV13 to TRBJ2-7; 7 nucleotides agree with TRBD1. The CDR3 has 16 amino acids. Losses at the gene ends were 5 bases for V and 3 bases for J; bases not matched to a gene: 13. In germline, CDR1 is PRHDT, CDR2 FYEKMQ (reference sequence). The full variable domain, with the rest looked up from reference TRBV13 and TRBJ2-7, is AAGVIQSPRHLIKEKRETATLKCYPIPRHDTVYWYQQGPGQDPQFLISFYEKMQSDKGSIPDRFSAQQFSDYHSELNMSSLELGDSALYFCASSRTTGNGFYEQYFGPGTRLTVT.

The rearrangement uses TRBV24-1 and TRBJ2-2; TRBD2 aligns across 8 bases. V was pared by 3 bases and J by 2 bases, with 10 bases of the junction left unmatched. Per the germline V gene, CDR1 is KGHDR and CDR2 is SFDVKD. The CDR3 extends over 18 amino acids. This chain's CDR3 is CATSDLPAGVSNTGELFF. The DNA of the CDR3 is TGTGCCACCAGTGATCTCCCAGCGGGAGTTTCAAACACCGGGGAGCTGTTTTTT.

The chain joins TRBV7-9 to TRBJ2-7; 14 positions match TRBD2. The CDR3 extends over 15 amino acids. The germline V gene has CDR1 SEHNR and CDR2 FQNEAQ (reference sequence). Trimming took 11 bases from V and 1 from J; bases not matched to a gene: 7. The CDR3 reads CAVVRTSGRSYEQYF. The DNA for the CDR3 is TGTGCCGTCGTACGGACTAGCGGGAGGTCCTACGAGCAGTACTTC.

V usage is TRBV27 and J usage is TRBJ1-6, with D hard to call. V dropped 0 bases and J dropped 4 bases, with 4 bases sitting between them. Germline assignment: CDR1 MNHEY and CDR2 SMNVEV (reference sequence). This CDR3 contains 14 residues. For the CDR3, the DNA is TGTGCCAGCAGTTTATCAGGGTATAATTCACCCCTCCACTTT. Translation gives CASSLSGYNSPLHF.

The table lists this clonotype with many counts. V and J are TRBV5-6 and TRBJ2-5, with 9 bases lining up with TRBD1. V trimming: 5 bases; J trimming: 4 bases; junction bases outside the gene matches: 6. The CDR3 runs 14 residues. CDR1 and CDR2 from the germline V gene are SGHDT and YYEEEE. The CDR3 is CASRRQGEGETQYF. The DNA for the CDR3 is TGTGCCAGCAGGCGACAGGGGGAGGGAGAGACCCAGTACTTC. Full variable domain (outside the CDR3, taken from reference TRBV5-6 and TRBJ2-5): DAGVTQSPTHLIKTRGQQVTLRCSPKSGHDTVSWYQQALGQGPQFIFQYYEEEERQRGNFPDRFSGHQFPNYSSELNVNALLLGDSALYLCASRRQGEGETQYFGPGTRLLVL.

This clonotype was observed once. V and J are TRBV10-2 and TRBJ2-7; no clear D gene. The CDR3 covers 15 residues. From germline, CDR1 is WSHSY and CDR2 SAAADI. V was shortened by 0 bases and J by 3 bases, with 12 bases between the two germline ends. This CDR3 is CASSESGRPYYEQYF. The CDR3 coding sequence is TGCGCCAGCAGTGAGTCCGGCAGGCCGTACTACGAGCAGTACTTC.

This clonotype has at least ten counts. J is TRBJ1-1 and V is TRBV12-3 or TRBV12-4, with D maybe TRBD1 (5 bases). The CDR3 runs to 15 residues. V was cut by 5 bases and J by 1 base, with 14 bases left in between. CDR3 amino acids: CASSPTRGSNTEAFF. The CDR3, as DNA: TGTGCCAGCAGTCCAACACGGGGCTCGAACACTGAAGCTTTCTTT.

J is TRBJ2-3 and V is TRBV7-8, with 12 bases lining up with TRBD2. Germline V gene data show CDR1 as SGHVS and CDR2 as FQNEAQ. Unmatched junction bases numbered 16, after V lost 4 bases and J lost 5 bases. This CDR3 has 19 amino acids. The CDR3 here is CASSWTGQVATSGRDTQYF. The CDR3 coding sequence is TGTGCCAGCAGCTGGACCGGACAGGTCGCGACTAGCGGGAGAGATACGCAGTATTTT. The full variable domain, with the rest looked up from reference TRBV7-8 and TRBJ2-3, is GAGVSQSPRYKVAKRGQDVALRCDPISGHVSLFWYQQALGQGPEFLTYFQNEAQLDKSGLPSDRFFAERPEGSVSTLKIQRTQQEDSAVYLCASSWTGQVATSGRDTQYFGPGTRLTVL.

The rearrangement uses TRBV12-3 or TRBV12-4 and TRBJ2-7; the match to TRBD1 covers 9 bases. Germline trimming cut 5 bases from V and 2 bases from J; bases unmatched to any gene: 4. The CDR3 extends over 14 amino acids. This CDR3 is CASSPQGAPYEQYF. The DNA for the CDR3 is TGTGCCAGCAGTCCACAGGGGGCTCCCTACGAGCAGTACTTC.

This clonotype was observed many times. The gene calls are TRBV10-3 and TRBJ1-2; TRBD1 matches at 11 bases. This CDR3 region has 16 residues. V lost 4 bases, J lost 4 bases, and 8 bases stayed unmatched. The V gene's germline CDR1 is ENHRY and CDR2 SYGVKD. Here the CDR3 reads CAISASGQGEGYGYTF. The DNA of the CDR3 is TGTGCCATCAGTGCGTCGGGACAGGGGGAGGGCTATGGCTACACCTTC.

This clonotype was detected ten times or more. One junction end does not reproduce the germline sequence, and a read error may be involved. The genes are TRBV7-7 and TRBJ2-5, with 8 bases lining up with TRBD1. CDR1 is SSHAT and CDR2 is FNYEAQ in the germline V gene (reference sequence). The CDR3 runs to 14 residues. The CDR3 spells CASSSTGQGETQYF. The CDR3, as DNA: TGTGCTAGCAGCTCTACAGGACAGGGAGAGACCCAGTACTTC.

The chain uses TRBV7-9 and TRBJ1-4; tentatively, D is TRBD1 (5 bases). V was shortened by 5 bases and J by 8 bases, with 21 bases between the two germline ends. This CDR3 has 16 residues. CDR1 and CDR2 from the germline V gene are SEHNR and FQNEAQ (reference sequence). In DNA, the CDR3 is TGTGCCAGCAGCCCCTGGGACGGGACCGGGGAGGAAAAACTGTTTTTT. Its translation is CASSPWDGTGEEKLFF.

This clonotype was counted many times. One junction end does not reproduce the germline sequence, and a read error may be involved. V usage is TRBV13 and J usage is TRBJ2-5; possible D gene TRBD1, 6 bases. The CDR3 runs to 15 residues. Germline CDR1 reads PRHDT; CDR2 reads FYEKMQ (reference sequence). CDR3 sequence: CASSIGPRGSETQYF. CDR3 bases: TGTGCCAGCAGCATAGGACCAAGGGGGTCAGAGACCCAGTACTTC.

This clonotype was counted at least ten times. The chain joins TRBV20-1 to TRBJ2-5; TRBD1 matches at 9 bases. Germline CDR1 is DFQATT and CDR2 is SNEGSKA (reference sequence). This CDR3 contains 15 residues. Trimming took 5 bases from V and 5 from J; bases not matched to a gene: 12. CDR3 nucleotides: TGCAGTGCTTCAATATCAACAGGGGGCCTGGAGACCCAGTACTTC. This translates into CSASISTGGLETQYF.

This clonotype has a count of ten or more. The chain couples TRBV5-8 to TRBJ1-2; TRBD1 might be the D (5 bases). V was clipped by 4 bases and J by 4 bases, with 8 bases between them. Germline values: CDR1 SGHTS, CDR2 YDEGEE. The CDR3 consists of 12 residues. CDR3 loop: CASSVGTYGYTF. The CDR3 nucleotides read TGTGCCAGCAGCGTAGGGACCTATGGCTACACCTTC.

The chain has TRBV2 and TRBJ1-3, with no clear D. CDR3 length: 13 amino acids. V dropped 5 bases and J dropped 9 bases, with 14 bases sitting between them. Germline lookup yields CDR1 SNHLY and CDR2 FYNNEI. The CDR3 protein is CASSSPTRGTIYF. The CDR3 DNA reads as TGTGCCAGCAGTTCGCCAACCCGGGGCACCATATATTTT.